The 31 T cell receptor beta chains listed next were all sequenced from one sample in a study of shared clonotypes between healthy human individuals. Produced via immunoSEQ multiplex PCR; TCRdb's table is partial and in-frame only. The sample shows 190,000 or so clones, approximately 61% of them seen only once. The sequenced sample was memory CD4+ T cells sorted from blood. Subset described: CD45RA-negative fraction. The origin of the receptors is a man aged 25 to 45 in good health.

This chain joins TRBV5-1 and TRBJ1-1, with 8 bases aligning to TRBD1. The CDR3 is 14 residues long. Germline-derived CDR1 and CDR2 are SGHRS and YFSETQ. The junction had 4 bases not matched to a gene; V was cut back by 2 bases and J by 4 bases. The CDR3 is CASSFQGAFTEAFF. CDR3 nucleotides: TGCGCCAGCAGCTTTCAGGGGGCCTTCACTGAAGCTTTCTTT.

V is TRBV7-3 and J is TRBJ2-2; D is ambiguous. The CDR3 is made up of 12 amino acids. V was shortened by 3 bases and J by 7 bases, with 6 bases between the two germline ends. Germline V CDR1 and CDR2: SGHTA, FQGTGA. The CDR3 region has the DNA TGTGCCAGCAGCTTCCTCCACGGGGAGCTGTTTTTT. It yields the protein CASSFLHGELFF.

The rearrangement links TRBV10-3 to TRBJ2-1; 11 bases line up with TRBD2. Trimming cost V 6 bases and J 7 bases; bases outside gene matches: 11. CDR1 ENHRY and CDR2 SYGVKD come from the germline V gene. This CDR3 contains 16 residues. CDR3: CAIRGGGASGRNEQFF. The DNA for the CDR3 is TGTGCCATCAGGGGGGGTGGAGCTAGCGGGAGGAATGAGCAGTTCTTC.

J is TRBJ2-5 and V is TRBV9; D ambiguous. CDR3 size: 13 residues. V was pared by 0 bases and J by 5 bases, with 8 bases between. Looked up from germline, CDR1 is SGDLS and CDR2 is YYNGEE. CDR3 protein: CASSVGLVETQYF. CDR3 coding DNA: TGTGCCAGCAGCGTAGGGCTTGTGGAGACCCAGTACTTC.

This chain joins TRBV7-2 and TRBJ1-4; 7 bases match TRBD1. V was clipped by 5 bases and J by 5 bases; unmatched bases: 8. This CDR3 is 15 amino acids long. Germline values: CDR1 SGHTA, CDR2 FQGNSA. The CDR3 here is CASSPLTTGNEKLFF. The CDR3 bases are TGTGCCAGCAGCCCCCTGACGACAGGGAATGAAAAACTGTTTTTT.

The genes are TRBV5-8 and TRBJ1-5; maybe TRBD1 (6 bases). The germline V and J ends were trimmed by 0 bases and 1 base, with 8 bases remaining between them. The V gene's germline CDR1 is SGHTS and CDR2 YDEGEE. This CDR3 has 15 residues. The CDR3 bases are TGTGCCAGCAGCTTGGGGGGACACAGCAATCAGCCCCAGCATTTT. It specifies CASSLGGHSNQPQHF.

The rearrangement links TRBV11-2 to TRBJ1-2, with unresolved D. V lost 4 bases and J 6 bases, leaving 12 bases between the germline ends. In germline, CDR1 is SGHAT, CDR2 FQNNGV. The CDR3 spans 13 residues. CDR3 sequence (DNA): TGTGCCAGCAGCTCCCTGGTTCCGGATGGCTACACCTTC. Encoded protein: CASSSLVPDGYTF.

This sequence joins TRBV29-1 and TRBJ1-1, with D perhaps TRBD1 (6 bases). Trimming took off 6 bases at V and 4 bases at J, with 21 bases between the two ends. The CDR3 covers 15 residues. The germline V gene has CDR1 SQVTM and CDR2 ANQGSEA. The DNA for the CDR3 is TGCAGCGTGTCCCCACACGGGGGGGCTCGCACTGAAGCTTTCTTT. Protein sequence: CSVSPHGGARTEAFF.

This chain connects TRBV27 to TRBJ1-2; D remains unclear. Between the trimmed V and J ends, which lost 3 bases and 4 bases, there was a span of 12 bases. CDR1 is MNHEY, CDR2 SMNVEV, per germline (reference sequence). The CDR3 spans 14 residues. The CDR3 DNA is TGTGCCAGCAGTTTCTCCGGAGGAGGCTATGGCTACACCTTC. Translating gives CASSFSGGGYGYTF.

This chain joins TRBV28 and TRBJ2-2; the D gene is possibly TRBD2 (5 bases). The CDR3 extends over 15 amino acids. Germline assignment: CDR1 MDHEN and CDR2 SYDVKM. With 2 bases removed from V and 6 bases from J, the gap between germline ends came to 13 bases. CDR3 in DNA: TGTGCCAGCAGTTTAGTTAGAGGGATGTCCGGGGAGCTGTTTTTT. Residues: CASSLVRGMSGELFF.

The rearrangement links TRBV28 to TRBJ1-4; 7 positions match TRBD1. This CDR3 has 15 residues. Germline values: CDR1 MDHEN, CDR2 SYDVKM. V shed 5 bases, J shed 5 bases, and the junction held 8 bases outside the gene matches. The CDR3 coding sequence is TGTGCCAGCAGTCAAATTGGGACAGTAAATGAAAAACTGTTTTTT. Residues: CASSQIGTVNEKLFF.

This clone was counted a few times. V is TRBV15 and J is TRBJ2-3; 11 bases line up with TRBD2. The CDR3 covers 17 residues. CDR1 is LNHNV, CDR2 YYDKDF, per germline (reference sequence). Trimming cost V 1 base and J 4 bases; bases outside gene matches: 7. The CDR3 DNA follows: TGTGCCACCAGCAGAGGGATTACTAGCGGGAGTTCAGATACGCAGTATTTT. Residues: CATSRGITSGSSDTQYF.

The V and J genes are TRBV7-2 and TRBJ2-7; D is perhaps TRBD2 (5 bases). Germline V gene data show CDR1 as SGHTA and CDR2 as FQGNSA. The CDR3 covers 14 residues. The V end lost 4 bases, the J end lost 0 bases, and 10 bases lay between the germline ends. The CDR3 bases are TGTGCCAGCAGCTCCAATAGCGTCTCCTACGAGCAGTACTTC. This encodes CASSSNSVSYEQYF.

Turning to this clone: A read error may account for a junction end that differs from germline. The chain joins TRBV7-8 to TRBJ2-7; a possible D gene is TRBD2 (5 bases). Germline V gene sequence: CDR1 SGHVS, CDR2 FQNEAQ. The CDR3 is 12 residues long. The CDR3 loop is CASSQPPGSPSF. The CDR3 DNA follows: TGTGCCAGCAGCCAACCCCCGGGGTCCCCCTCCTTC.

This clone was observed a single time. This rearrangement joins TRBV18 to TRBJ1-5; D gene uncertain. The germline V gene encodes CDR1 KGHSH and CDR2 LQKENI. The CDR3 is made up of 14 amino acids. Between the trimmed V and J ends, which lost 3 bases and 1 base, there was a span of 7 bases. The CDR3 DNA is TGTGCCAGCTCACCTAAGGAGAGCAATCAGCCCCAGCATTTT. Translated: CASSPKESNQPQHF.

The rearrangement links TRBV11-1 to TRBJ2-1; D unclear. The CDR3 spans 12 residues. V was pared by 3 bases and J by 3 bases, with 3 bases between. Looked up from germline, CDR1 is SGHAT and CDR2 is FQDESV (reference sequence). CDR3 in DNA: TGTGCCAGCAGCTTTAGCTACAATGAGCAGTTCTTC. It is translated as CASSFSYNEQFF.

This chain links TRBV27 with TRBJ1-5, with D unclear. Looked up from germline, CDR1 is MNHEY and CDR2 is SMNVEV (reference sequence). The ends were cut back, 5 bases at V and 4 bases at J, with 12 bases in the middle. CDR3 size: 14 residues. The CDR3 sequence: CASSTRANNQPQHF. The DNA of the CDR3 is TGTGCCAGCAGTACCCGGGCCAATAATCAGCCCCAGCATTTT.

The chain joins TRBV28 to TRBJ2-7; 8 bases match TRBD1. The CDR3 runs to 12 residues. The trim removed 7 bases at V and 9 bases at J, leaving 8 bases unmatched. Germline V gene lookup returns CDR1 MDHEN and CDR2 SYDVKM. This CDR3 is CASTKQGDGQYF. CDR3 in DNA: TGTGCCAGCACTAAACAGGGGGACGGGCAGTACTTC.

The chain is built from TRBV4-1 and TRBJ1-1; D is perhaps TRBD1 (5 bases). This CDR3 has 15 amino acids. Per germline, CDR1 MGHRA and CDR2 YSYEKL. V shed 4 bases and J shed 5 bases, with 17 bases lying between them. The DNA of the CDR3 is TGCGCCAGCAGCCTATCCGGGACTTTCGCAACTGAAGCTTTCTTT. Translating gives CASSLSGTFATEAFF.

The rearrangement joins TRBV29-1 to TRBJ1-1; D perhaps matches TRBD1 (6 bases). The V gene lost 6 bases and the J gene lost 7 bases, with 18 bases spanning the gap. CDR1 is SQVTM and CDR2 is ANQGSEA in the germline V gene. The CDR3 has 13 amino acids. Here the CDR3 reads CSVIRDKPIEAFF. The DNA of the CDR3 is TGCAGCGTGATCCGGGACAAGCCTATTGAAGCTTTCTTT.

The chain joins TRBV9 to TRBJ2-7; tentative D call: TRBD2 (6 bases). Germline V CDR1 and CDR2: SGDLS, YYNGEE. The CDR3 loop spans 14 amino acids. V lost 0 bases to trimming and J lost 5 bases, with 12 bases between them. Here the CDR3 reads CASSVGVTRDEQYF. The CDR3 bases are TGTGCCAGCAGCGTAGGAGTGACTAGAGACGAGCAGTACTTC.

This clone has more than one count but fewer than ten. The chain uses TRBV28 and TRBJ1-5, with D hard to call. V lost 3 bases, J lost 8 bases, and 17 bases lay in between. CDR1 MDHEN and CDR2 SYDVKM come from the germline V gene. The CDR3 contains 15 residues. CDR3 in DNA: TGTGCCAGCAGTTTCCCCGGCAGGCCGGAAAAGCCCCAGCATTTT. It translates to CASSFPGRPEKPQHF. The variable domain in full, with the rest retrieved from reference TRBV28 and TRBJ1-5, is DVKVTQSSRYLVKRTGEKVFLECVQDMDHENMFWYRQDPGLGLRLIYFSYDVKMKEKGDIPEGYSVSREKKERFSLILESASTNQTSMYLCASSFPGRPEKPQHFGDGTRLSIL.

This chain uses TRBV9 with TRBJ2-1; 7 nucleotides match TRBD2. Per germline, CDR1 SGDLS and CDR2 YYNGEE. The V segment lost 1 base and the J segment 7 bases; nucleotides outside the gene matches: 14. The CDR3 has 17 residues. CDR3 loop: CASSVFMSELAVNEQFF. Written as DNA, the CDR3 is TGTGCCAGCAGCGTATTCATGAGTGAGCTAGCGGTGAATGAGCAGTTCTTC.

This chain links TRBV2 with TRBJ1-2, with TRBD1 matching 7 bases. The CDR3 is 15 amino acids. The J segment lost 4 bases and the V segment lost 6 bases, leaving 11 bases of the junction unmatched. Germline CDR1 SNHLY, CDR2 FYNNEI. The CDR3 reads CASSLSTGLSYGYTF. CDR3 sequence (DNA): TGTGCCAGCAGCCTCTCGACAGGGTTAAGCTATGGCTACACCTTC. Combining the CDR3 with reference TRBV2 and TRBJ1-2 gives the whole variable domain EPEVTQTPSHQVTQMGQEVILRCVPISNHLYFYWYRQILGQKVEFLVSFYNNEISEKSEIFDDQFSVERPDGSNFTLKIRSTKLEDSAMYFCASSLSTGLSYGYTFGSGTRLTVV.

The J gene is TRBJ2-1, the V gene TRBV5-1; TRBD1 agrees at 10 bases. J was trimmed by 7 bases and V by 4 bases; bases with no gene match: 8. The CDR3 consists of 15 residues. Germline-derived CDR1 and CDR2 are SGHRS and YFSETQ. CDR3 in DNA: TGCGCCAGCAGCACGGGACAGGGGAAAGGGAATGAGCAGTTCTTC. Translated, it gives CASSTGQGKGNEQFF.

This clone was counted a single time. V usage is TRBV5-5 and J usage is TRBJ2-7, with D possibly being TRBD1 or TRBD2 (5 bases each). Deletions cut 3 bases from V and 4 bases from J, with 20 bases between. Germline V lookup: CDR1 SGHKS, CDR2 YYEKEE (reference sequence). The CDR3 length is 16 residues. The CDR3 loop reads CASSSEGTVELYEQYF. CDR3 nucleotides: TGTGCCAGCAGCTCCGAGGGGACCGTCGAGTTATACGAGCAGTACTTC.

The V gene is TRBV2, the J gene TRBJ1-5; D is ambiguous. There are 15 residues in the CDR3. Germline assignment: CDR1 SNHLY and CDR2 FYNNEI. Trimming stripped 1 base from V and 4 bases from J, with 11 bases between. The CDR3 spells CASSEVGTKNQPQHF. CDR3 bases: TGTGCCAGCAGTGAAGTAGGAACCAAAAATCAGCCCCAGCATTTT.

The V and J genes are TRBV5-6 and TRBJ2-7; TRBD1 matches 8 bases. With 7 bases clipped from V and 2 bases from J, the junction kept 11 bases outside the gene matches. Germline-derived CDR1 and CDR2 are SGHDT and YYEEEE. This CDR3 contains 15 residues. Here the CDR3 DNA reads TGTGCCAGCTCTAGGGCGGGACAGGTCCCCTACGAGCAGTACTTC. This encodes CASSRAGQVPYEQYF.

This clone was seen a few times. The V and J genes are TRBV7-2 and TRBJ1-1; TRBD1 might be the D (5 bases). CDR3 length: 12 residues. Germline V gene lookup returns CDR1 SGHTA and CDR2 FQGNSA. The V gene lost 4 bases and the J gene lost 7 bases, with 10 bases spanning the gap. This CDR3 is CASSWGSGEAFF. The CDR3 DNA reads TGTGCCAGCAGCTGGGGGTCCGGTGAAGCTTTCTTT.

CDR3 amino acids: CASTLQNPGANVLTF. Here the CDR3 DNA reads TGCGCCAGCACTTTACAAAACCCTGGGGCCAACGTCCTGACTTTC. The V gene is TRBV5-1, the J gene TRBJ2-6, with D hard to call. V shed 6 bases and J shed 2 bases, with 12 bases lying between them. This CDR3 spans 15 amino acids. CDR1 is SGHRS, CDR2 YFSETQ, per germline.

This CDR3 reads CASSFFGQGTDTQYF. In DNA, the CDR3 is TGCGCCAGCAGCTTTTTTGGGCAGGGAACAGATACGCAGTATTTT. The chain employs TRBV5-1 and TRBJ2-3; TRBD1 might be the D (5 bases). The germline V gene has CDR1 SGHRS and CDR2 YFSETQ. With 2 bases removed from V and 3 bases from J, the gap between germline ends came to 13 bases. This CDR3 is 15 amino acids long. The full variable domain, with the rest looked up from reference TRBV5-1 and TRBJ2-3, is KAGVTQTPRYLIKTRGQQVTLSCSPISGHRSVSWYQQTPGQGLQFLFEYFSETQRNKGNFPGRFSGRQFSNSRSEMNVSTLELGDSALYLCASSFFGQGTDTQYFGPGTRLTVL.